These T cell receptor beta chains were read from a single sample in a study of graft-versus-host responses after intestinal transplantation. Profiled with immunoSEQ multiplex PCR; TCRdb holds only in-frame clones, not every one. Of around 19,000 clones listed, 35% to 40% are singletons. The sample was alloreactive CD4+ T cells from a mixed lymphocyte reaction culture, taken before transplantation. The receptor source for this set is a human patient who was an organ donor for intestinal transplantation. Both conserved end residues are part of each CDR3. A D gene is named only where the DNA matches it firmly. Where a row states a size, it is once, few, many or the class of an expanded clone; other rows omit it.

V,D,size,J,DNA,CDR3
TRBV18,TRBD2,once,TRBJ2-1,TGTGCCAGCTCACCATTAGCGGGAGGGTCCTACAATGAGCAGTTCTTC,CASSPLAGGSYNEQFF
TRBV30,-,once,TRBJ1-2,TGTGCCTGGAGTCGAGTAGGATATGGCTACACCTTC,CAWSRVGYGYTF
TRBV11-2,TRBD1,few,TRBJ2-7,TGTGCCAGCAGCTTAGTAGGGGGCGGGTACGAGCAGTACTTC,CASSLVGGGYEQYF
TRBV5-1,TRBD2,-,TRBJ2-1,TGCGCCAGCAGCTTGGGGGGACTAGCGGGAGATAATGAGCAGTTCTTC,CASSLGGLAGDNEQFF
TRBV6-1,TRBD2,few,TRBJ2-5,TGTGCCAGCAGTGAACTCGGGGGGTCTGGGGAGACCCAGTACTTC,CASSELGGSGETQYF
TRBV5-1,-,-,TRBJ1-2,TGCGCCAGCGGGGCGGCCAACTATGGCTACACCTTC,CASGAANYGYTF
TRBV2,-,-,TRBJ1-3,TGTGCCAGCAGTGTCGTTGGAAACACCATATATTTT,CASSVVGNTIYF
TRBV7-2,-,-,TRBJ1-2,TGTGCCAGCAGCTTATCTCCGGGACTCTATGGCTACACCTTC,CASSLSPGLYGYTF
TRBV19,-,-,TRBJ1-3,TGTGCCAGTAGTGGTAGCGGGAACACCATATATTTT,CASSGSGNTIYF
TRBV5-4,-,-,TRBJ1-3,TGTGCCAGCAGCTTGGGTTCCCCCTCTGGAAACACCATATATTTT,CASSLGSPSGNTIYF
TRBV7-2,-,few,TRBJ1-4,TGTGCCAGCAGCCGAAATGGGGGCAGGGAAGAAAAACTGTTTTTT,CASSRNGGREEKLFF
TRBV27,TRBD1,-,TRBJ1-1,TGTGCCAGCAGTTTGTTGGGACAGGCAAATGAAGCTTTCTTT,CASSLLGQANEAFF
TRBV29-1,TRBD2,few,TRBJ2-3,TGCAGCGGAACGGGACTAGCGGACACAGATACGCAGTATTTT,CSGTGLADTDTQYF
TRBV10-1,-,few,TRBJ2-2,TGCGCCAGCAGTCCCTACGGAAGGAACACCGGGGAGCTGTTTTTT,CASSPYGRNTGELFF
TRBV6-1,TRBD1,medium-sized,TRBJ1-2,TGTGCCAGCAGGCCACAGGGGCGCTATGGCTACACCTTC,CASRPQGRYGYTF
TRBV19,TRBD1,-,TRBJ1-1,TGTGCCAGCGGGGACAGCCTTAACACTGAAGCTTTCTTT,CASGDSLNTEAFF
TRBV5-4,-,few,TRBJ2-4,TGTGCCAGCAGCTTGGCCTTGGGTGAGGTAAACATTCAGTACTTC,CASSLALGEVNIQYF
TRBV28,TRBD1,-,TRBJ2-2,TGTGCCAGCAGTTTTATAGCAGGGGGCTACGGGGAGCTGTTTTTT,CASSFIAGGYGELFF
TRBV5-4,-,-,TRBJ2-7,TGTGCCAGCAGCTTGGGGAGGCCGGGCTACGAGCAGTACTTC,CASSLGRPGYEQYF
TRBV7-9,TRBD1,few,TRBJ2-5,TGTGCCAGCAGCTCGGGACAGGGGTTGAGGCAAGAGACCCAGTACTTC,CASSSGQGLRQETQYF
TRBV7-9,TRBD1,-,TRBJ2-1,TGTGCCAGCAGCGCCCAGGGGGCCAATGAGCAGTTCTTC,CASSAQGANEQFF
TRBV29-1,-,-,TRBJ2-3,TGCGGCGTTGACGGCAGGGTGGGCACAGATACGCAGTATTTT,CGVDGRVGTDTQYF
TRBV30,-,-,TRBJ1-3,TGTGCCTGGAGTGTACGCGGGAATCCGGGAAACACCATATATTTT,CAWSVRGNPGNTIYF
TRBV2,TRBD1,few,TRBJ2-3,TGTGCCAGCAGTAAACTGCTGGACAGGGCCACAGATACGCAGTATTTT,CASSKLLDRATDTQYF
TRBV18,-,few,TRBJ1-2,TGTGCCAGCTCACCACAAAACAGCAACTATGGCTACACCTTC,CASSPQNSNYGYTF
TRBV25-1,-,medium-sized,TRBJ2-7,TGTGCCAGCACTCCAACCTACGGACTACCGACCTACGAGCAGTACTTC,CASTPTYGLPTYEQYF
TRBV19,-,few,TRBJ1-1,TGTGCCAGTACCTACAAAGGGGGGTTCACTGAAGCTTTCTTT,CASTYKGGFTEAFF
TRBV29-1,TRBD1,-,TRBJ2-7,TGCAGCGTTCGACAGGGGGCCCCCTACGAGCAGTACTTC,CSVRQGAPYEQYF
TRBV6-6,-,-,TRBJ1-4,TGTGCCAGCAGTTACCCGGAAGGGCCACGGGGTGAAAAACTGTTTTTT,CASSYPEGPRGEKLFF
TRBV28,-,-,TRBJ2-7,TGTGCCAGCAGGTTGGGATACGAGCAGTACTTC,CASRLGYEQYF
TRBV28,-,few,TRBJ1-2,TGTGCCAGCAGTTTACCCCACCTAGCTAACTATGGCTACACCTTC,CASSLPHLANYGYTF
TRBV7-2,-,few,TRBJ2-5,TGTGCCAGCAGCTTATTTGGCGGGCAACAAGAGACCCAGTACTTC,CASSLFGGQQETQYF
TRBV7-2,-,-,TRBJ1-3,TGTGCCAGCAGCTTTTCCGATCCTGGAAACACCATATATTTT,CASSFSDPGNTIYF
TRBV6-1,-,few,TRBJ2-3,TGTGCCAGCAGGAAACAGGGATCAGATACGCAGTATTTT,CASRKQGSDTQYF
TRBV9,TRBD1,-,TRBJ1-3,TGTGCCAGCAGCGTAGGACAGGGTGGAAACACCATATATTTT,CASSVGQGGNTIYF
TRBV6-9,TRBD2,-,TRBJ2-7,TGTGCCAGCAGTTACTCGGGGACTAGCGGCTACGAGCAGTACTTC,CASSYSGTSGYEQYF
TRBV12-5,-,medium-sized,TRBJ1-3,TGTGCTAGTGGCTGGACCACAGGGAACTCTGGAAACACCATATATTTT,CASGWTTGNSGNTIYF
TRBV19,TRBD1,-,TRBJ2-5,TGTGCCAGTAGTATAGGTTGGCAGGGGGAAGAGACCCAGTACTTC,CASSIGWQGEETQYF
TRBV6-6,TRBD1,-,TRBJ2-7,TGTGCCAGCAGTTTGAGACAGGGCCTCCAAATAGGGCAGTACTTC,CASSLRQGLQIGQYF
TRBV6-5,-,-,TRBJ2-7,TGTGCCAGCAGCCGGACGGCCAGCTCCTACGAGCAGTACTTC,CASSRTASSYEQYF
TRBV9,-,-,TRBJ1-3,TGTGCCAGCAGCCCTCGGGGGAGCTCTGGAAACACCATATATTTT,CASSPRGSSGNTIYF
TRBV6-5,-,-,TRBJ2-7,TGTGCCAGCAGTTACAACTGGGGGGACTACGAGCAGTACTTC,CASSYNWGDYEQYF
TRBV9,TRBD2,-,TRBJ2-7,TGTGCCAGCAGCCCCCGACTGGGGACTAGCGGAACCTACGAGCAGTACTTC,CASSPRLGTSGTYEQYF
TRBV5-7,TRBD1,few,TRBJ1-2,TGTGCCAGCACCGGACAGGGTAGCGGCTACACCTTC,CASTGQGSGYTF
TRBV7-6,-,few,TRBJ2-5,TGTGCCAGCAGCTTCGGGGTCGCTGGGGAGACCCAGTACTTC,CASSFGVAGETQYF
TRBV5-1,-,few,TRBJ2-1,TGCGCCAGCAGCTTGGCGGGGGGGACAGGGAATGAGCAGTTCTTC,CASSLAGGTGNEQFF
TRBV6-1,TRBD2,-,TRBJ2-3,TGTGCCAGCCGGATAGGGGCGGGAGGTACAGATACGCAGTATTTT,CASRIGAGGTDTQYF